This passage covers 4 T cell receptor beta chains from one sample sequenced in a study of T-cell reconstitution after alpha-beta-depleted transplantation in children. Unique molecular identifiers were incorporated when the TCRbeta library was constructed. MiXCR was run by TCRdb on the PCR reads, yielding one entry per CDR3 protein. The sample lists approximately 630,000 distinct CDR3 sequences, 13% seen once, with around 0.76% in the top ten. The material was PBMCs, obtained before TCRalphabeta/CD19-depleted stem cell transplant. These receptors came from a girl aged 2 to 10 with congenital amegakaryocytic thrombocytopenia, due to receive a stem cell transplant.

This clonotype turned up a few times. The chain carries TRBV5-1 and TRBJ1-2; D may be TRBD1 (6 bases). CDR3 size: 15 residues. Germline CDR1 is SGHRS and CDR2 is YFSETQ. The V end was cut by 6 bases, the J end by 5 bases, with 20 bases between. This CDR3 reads CASTPLGGQGYGYTF. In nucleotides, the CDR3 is TGCGCCAGCACCCCCCTGGGGGGGCAGGGATATGGCTACACCTTC. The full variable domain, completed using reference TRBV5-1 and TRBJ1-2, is KAGVTQTPRYLIKTRGQQVTLSCSPISGHRSVSWYQQTPGQGLQFLFEYFSETQRNKGNFPGRFSGRQFSNSRSEMNVSTLELGDSALYLCASTPLGGQGYGYTFGSGTRLTVV.

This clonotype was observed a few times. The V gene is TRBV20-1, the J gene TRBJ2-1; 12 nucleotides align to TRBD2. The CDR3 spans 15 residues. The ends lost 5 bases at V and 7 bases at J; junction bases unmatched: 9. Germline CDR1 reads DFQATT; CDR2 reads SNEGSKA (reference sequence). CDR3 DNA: TGCAGTGCTCGTAGACTAGCGGGAGTGATTAATGAGCAGTTCTTC. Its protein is CSARRLAGVINEQFF.

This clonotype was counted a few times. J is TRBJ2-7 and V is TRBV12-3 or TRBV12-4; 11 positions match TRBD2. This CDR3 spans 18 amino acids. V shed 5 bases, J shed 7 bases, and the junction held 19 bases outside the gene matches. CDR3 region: CASSMRLAGTLWSVEQYF. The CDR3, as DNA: TGTGCCAGCAGTATGCGACTAGCGGGGACCCTGTGGTCTGTGGAGCAGTACTTC.

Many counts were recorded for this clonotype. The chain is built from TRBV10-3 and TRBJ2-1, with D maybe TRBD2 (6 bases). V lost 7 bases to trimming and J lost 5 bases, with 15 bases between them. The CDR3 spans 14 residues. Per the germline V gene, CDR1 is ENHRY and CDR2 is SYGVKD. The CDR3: CAITAGTRDNEQFF. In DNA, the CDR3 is TGTGCCATCACCGCAGGGACTCGAGACAATGAGCAGTTCTTC.